Each of the 24 T cell receptor beta chains below was sequenced from the same sample in a study of T cells in Graves' hyperthyroidism and ophthalmopathy. There were TCR beta CDR3 regions amplified from RNA transcripts. A set of HTBI primers served as the primers for a first-round RT-PCR of the TCR CDR3. MiXCR, run by TCRdb on the multiplex PCR reads, gives a single entry per CDR3 protein. The sample has fewer than 800,000 distinct CDR3 sequences, about 15% seen once; the top ten hold under 8.5%. Sequenced input: blood. Receptor source: a man between 18 and 29 years old with Graves' hyperthyroidism.

This clonotype was observed a few times. The chain uses TRBV7-9 and TRBJ2-2; weak D call: TRBD2 (5 bases). Germline loops: CDR1 SEHNR, CDR2 FQNEAQ (reference sequence). V was pared by 4 bases and J by 5 bases, with 11 bases between. CDR3 size: 14 residues. CDR3 bases: TGTGCCAGCAGCTCCGGGAATCGGACCGGGGAGCTGTTTTTT. Its translation: CASSSGNRTGELFF.

This clonotype was seen only a few times. This chain joins TRBV7-9 and TRBJ1-2; 7 bases fit TRBD1. Germline assignment: CDR1 SEHNR and CDR2 FQNEAQ (reference sequence). The CDR3 sequence is 16 residues long. Trimming took 4 bases from V and 9 from J; bases not matched to a gene: 17. CDR3 sequence: CASSSLGGGTVYRYTF. The CDR3 DNA sequence: TGTGCCAGCAGCTCACTAGGGGGCGGGACAGTGTATCGCTACACCTTC.

The CDR3 protein is CASSLGTGGGGNTIYF. In nucleotides, the CDR3 is TGTGCCAGCAGCCTCGGGACAGGGGGCGGGGGAAACACCATATATTTT. J is TRBJ1-3 and V is TRBV28, with 12 bases matching TRBD1. The trim removed 6 bases at V and 4 bases at J, leaving 7 bases unmatched. The CDR3 spans 16 residues. The V gene's germline CDR1 is MDHEN and CDR2 SYDVKM. The entire variable domain, with the rest obtained from reference TRBV28 and TRBJ1-3, is as follows: DVKVTQSSRYLVKRTGEKVFLECVQDMDHENMFWYRQDPGLGLRLIYFSYDVKMKEKGDIPEGYSVSREKKERFSLILESASTNQTSMYLCASSLGTGGGGNTIYFGEGSWLTVV.

This clonotype was observed many times. The chain has TRBV7-2 and TRBJ2-3; tentatively, D is TRBD1 (5 bases). Trimming shortened V by 5 bases and J by 7 bases, and 16 bases separated the two germline ends. This CDR3 has 14 residues. Germline-derived CDR1 and CDR2 are SGHTA and FQGNSA. CDR3 sequence reads: CASSPYGAQNTQYF. The CDR3 DNA reads as TGTGCCAGCAGCCCCTATGGGGCCCAGAATACGCAGTATTTT.

This clonotype came up a few times. The V gene is TRBV6-1, the J gene TRBJ1-5, with D perhaps TRBD1 (6 bases). Germline V lookup: CDR1 MNHNS, CDR2 SASEGT. V dropped 5 bases and J dropped 6 bases, with 17 bases sitting between them. This CDR3 spans 15 amino acids. In DNA, the CDR3 is TGTGCCAGCAGTCCACAGGGTTACGTGACTCAGCCCCAGCATTTT. As protein: CASSPQGYVTQPQHF.

This clonotype was seen repeatedly, ten times or more. As DNA, the CDR3 is TGTGCCAGCAGTTTATCGGTTAGCGAGTTGACAGATACGCAGTATTTT. Amino acids: CASSLSVSELTDTQYF. V usage is TRBV28 and J usage is TRBJ2-3; TRBD2 is a possible D gene (5 bases). Germline values: CDR1 MDHEN, CDR2 SYDVKM. The CDR3 extends over 16 amino acids. Deletions cut 1 base from V and 3 bases from J, with 14 bases between. Together with reference TRBV28 and TRBJ2-3, the CDR3 gives the full variable domain: DVKVTQSSRYLVKRTGEKVFLECVQDMDHENMFWYRQDPGLGLRLIYFSYDVKMKEKGDIPEGYSVSREKKERFSLILESASTNQTSMYLCASSLSVSELTDTQYFGPGTRLTVL.

This clonotype was counted only a few times. The V and J genes are TRBV28 and TRBJ2-5; D tentatively reads TRBD1 or TRBD2 (5 bases each). Germline CDR1 and CDR2: MDHEN and SYDVKM. Trimming pared 5 bases from V and 4 bases from J, leaving 11 bases between. The CDR3 has 13 residues. The CDR3 sequence is CASSRGGPETQYF. The DNA of the CDR3 is TGTGCCAGCAGTCGGGGCGGGCCAGAGACCCAGTACTTC.

This clonotype was seen repeatedly, ten times or more. The chain joins TRBV12-3 or TRBV12-4 to TRBJ1-2, with 7 bases aligning to TRBD1. The V gene end was trimmed by 5 bases and the J gene end by 4 bases; junction bases not matched to a gene: 7. The CDR3 has 14 residues. The chain's CDR3 is CASSVEGAVYGYTF. The CDR3 region has the DNA TGTGCCAGCAGTGTTGAGGGGGCAGTCTATGGCTACACCTTC.

This clonotype was seen repeatedly, ten times or more. The chain uses TRBV5-6 and TRBJ2-3; 13 bases agree with TRBD2. Germline lookup yields CDR1 SGHDT and CDR2 YYEEEE. The junction had 13 bases not matched to a gene; V was cut back by 7 bases and J by 5 bases. The CDR3 covers 17 residues. The chain's CDR3 is CASATIGLAGVVDTQYF. Written as DNA, the CDR3 is TGTGCCAGCGCGACGATTGGACTAGCGGGAGTGGTAGATACGCAGTATTTT.

This clonotype has a handful of counts. The gene calls are TRBV4-3 and TRBJ1-2; TRBD1 might be the D (5 bases). This CDR3 has 11 amino acids. Germline loops: CDR1 LGHNA, CDR2 YSLEER. The germline V and J ends were trimmed by 4 bases and 6 bases, with 6 bases remaining between them. CDR3 DNA sequence: TGCGCCAGCAGCCTGGGGCATGGCTACACCTTC. Translated, it gives CASSLGHGYTF.

This clonotype turned up a few times. V gene TRBV29-1 combines with J gene TRBJ1-4, with 12 bases lining up with TRBD1. The CDR3 totals 15 residues. CDR1 SQVTM and CDR2 ANQGSEA come from the germline V gene. The V and J ends lost 6 bases and 8 bases, in that order; junction bases with no gene match: 10. The DNA of the CDR3 is TGCAGCGTATCGGGACAGGGGGCGAAAAGGGAAAAACTGTTTTTT. It is translated as CSVSGQGAKREKLFF.

CDR3 coding DNA: TGTGCCAGCATCTCCCTAGGGGGAACTGAAGCTTTCTTT. It specifies CASISLGGTEAFF. The chain recombines TRBV6-1 with TRBJ1-1; possible D gene TRBD1, 6 bases. The V end lost 7 bases, the J end lost 5 bases, and 14 bases lay between the germline ends. The germline V gene has CDR1 MNHNS and CDR2 SASEGT. This CDR3 spans 13 amino acids.

The chain employs TRBV6-2 or TRBV6-3 and TRBJ1-1; 7 bases line up with TRBD1. Trimming removed 8 bases from V and 5 bases from J; junction bases left unmatched: 11. CDR1 MNHEY and CDR2 SVGEGT come from the germline V gene. The CDR3 consists of 14 residues. The CDR3 DNA follows: TGTGCCAGCCGACCAACCAGGGGGGGAACTGAAGCTTTCTTT. Protein sequence: CASRPTRGGTEAFF.

This clonotype was counted ten times or more. The chain carries TRBV27 and TRBJ2-1, with D perhaps matching TRBD1 (6 bases). This CDR3 is built from 15 residues. CDR1 is MNHEY, CDR2 SMNVEV, per germline (reference sequence). V lost 4 bases and J lost 5, with 15 bases in between. The CDR3 DNA is TGTGCCAGCAGTTCAGGGGTCACTACACACAATGAGCAGTTCTTC. Translation gives CASSSGVTTHNEQFF.

V and J are TRBV7-2 and TRBJ2-3; D remains ambiguous. V lost 2 bases to trimming and J lost 8 bases, with 11 bases between them. This CDR3 has 13 amino acids. Germline CDR1 reads SGHTA; CDR2 reads FQGNSA. The CDR3 region is CASSLNNEVTQYF. CDR3 sequence (DNA): TGTGCCAGCAGCTTAAATAACGAGGTTACGCAGTATTTT.

The chain combines TRBV30 with TRBJ2-1; 10 positions match TRBD2. From germline, CDR1 is GTSNPN and CDR2 SVGIG (reference sequence). V lost 1 base and J lost 4; bases outside the gene matches: 10. This CDR3 spans 17 amino acids. The CDR3 reads CAWSGARTSGTYNEQFF. The CDR3 DNA reads TGTGCCTGGAGTGGGGCCCGGACTAGCGGTACTTACAATGAGCAGTTCTTC.

This clonotype was counted only a few times. This sequence joins TRBV24-1 and TRBJ2-3, with D maybe TRBD1 (5 bases). Germline-derived CDR1 and CDR2 are KGHDR and SFDVKD. V gave up 4 bases and J gave up 0 bases, with 10 bases separating them. The CDR3 has 15 residues. In DNA form, the CDR3 reads TGTGCCACCAGTGAGGCGACAGAAAGCACAGATACGCAGTATTTT. Amino acid sequence: CATSEATESTDTQYF.

This clonotype showed up just a few times. The rearrangement joins TRBV12-5 to TRBJ1-5; tentatively, D is TRBD1 (5 bases). V shed 0 bases and J shed 7 bases, with 13 bases lying between them. Germline-derived CDR1 and CDR2 are LGHNT and FRNRAP. The CDR3 is 15 residues long. The CDR3 nucleotides are TGTGCTAGTGGTTTGGTACAATCAGGGCGCCAGCCCCAGCATTTT. It specifies CASGLVQSGRQPQHF. The whole variable domain, filled in from reference TRBV12-5 and TRBJ1-5, reads DARVTQTPRHKVTEMGQEVTMRCQPILGHNTVFWYRQTMMQGLELLAYFRNRAPLDDSGMPKDRFSAEMPDATLATLKIQPSEPRDSAVYFCASGLVQSGRQPQHFGDGTRLSIL.

The chain joins TRBV20-1 to TRBJ2-2; 7 positions agree with TRBD1. With V trimmed by 6 bases and J by 7 bases, 8 bases remained unmatched. The CDR3 contains 13 residues. Germline loops: CDR1 DFQATT, CDR2 SNEGSKA (reference sequence). CDR3 bases: TGCAGTGCCATCAGGGGGTCCGGCGGGGAGCTGTTTTTT. Translating it yields CSAIRGSGGELFF.

This clonotype was seen at least ten times. The V gene is TRBV7-2, the J gene TRBJ1-2; no reliable D call. This CDR3 comprises 13 residues. Trimming removed 3 bases at V and 3 bases at J, with 8 bases between. Germline loops: CDR1 SGHTA, CDR2 FQGNSA. In nucleotides, the CDR3 is TGTGCCAGCAGCTTGACCGGGTACTATGGCTACACCTTC. Encoded protein: CASSLTGYYGYTF.

This clonotype showed up many times. The chain joins TRBV28 to TRBJ2-7; 12 nucleotides line up with TRBD2. The junction had 14 bases not matched to a gene; V was cut back by 5 bases and J by 0 bases. There are 19 residues in the CDR3. Germline values: CDR1 MDHEN, CDR2 SYDVKM. CDR3 residues: CASSPRPGTSGSLSYEQYF. CDR3 sequence (DNA): TGTGCCAGCAGTCCTCGCCCCGGGACTAGCGGGTCCCTCTCCTACGAGCAGTACTTC.

The chain joins TRBV20-1 to TRBJ2-1; 14 positions match TRBD2. The CDR3 length is 18 residues. The V and J ends lost 5 bases and 2 bases, in that order; junction bases with no gene match: 11. The germline V gene has CDR1 DFQATT and CDR2 SNEGSKA (reference sequence). CDR3 nucleotides: TGCAGTGCTGGGGGGACTAGCGGGAGAGTTTCGGCCTACAATGAGCAGTTCTTC. Residues: CSAGGTSGRVSAYNEQFF.

This clonotype was observed at least ten times. Its ends do not fully match the called genes, so a read error is possible. The V and J genes are TRBV5-1 and TRBJ2-1; 13 bases map to TRBD2. The CDR3 consists of 16 residues. Germline V gene lookup returns CDR1 SGHRS and CDR2 YFSETQ. This chain's CDR3 is CASSLGLAGAYNEQFF. The CDR3 DNA is TGTGCCAGCAGCTTAGGACTAGCGGGAGCCTACAATGAGCAGTTCTTC.

The CDR3 sequence: CASRTEDRDAEAFF. In DNA, the CDR3 is TGTGCCAGCAGGACGGAGGACAGGGATGCTGAAGCTTTCTTT. The chain joins TRBV14 to TRBJ1-1; TRBD1 aligns across 8 bases. The CDR3 is made up of 14 amino acids. Germline CDR1 is SGHDN and CDR2 is FVKESK. Trimming at V came to 6 bases and at J to 6 bases, leaving 9 bases not matched to a gene.